These 32 T cell receptor beta chains originate from one sample sequenced in a study of T cell repertoires in cytomegalovirus infection. A single record per CDR3 protein comes from TCRdb applying MiXCR to the reads. Among about 310,000 distinct CDR3 sequences listed, roughly 16% were seen once. The sequenced sample consisted of PBMCs. The source is a human donor in good health (CMV status not recorded). Some clones in this sample may be carry-over from other donors' samples.

This clonotype was recorded many times. The rearrangement joins TRBV7-2 to TRBJ1-5; 7 nucleotides match TRBD1. V lost 1 base and J lost 3; bases outside the gene matches: 3. There are 15 residues in the CDR3. CDR1 and CDR2 from the germline V gene are SGHTA and FQGNSA. The CDR3 protein is CASSLEGQTNQPQHF. CDR3 in DNA: TGTGCCAGCAGCTTAGAGGGACAGACCAATCAGCCCCAGCATTTT.

This clonotype was detected ten times or more. The V gene is TRBV7-2, the J gene TRBJ2-5; 9 nucleotides match TRBD2. The CDR3 extends over 15 amino acids. The germline gives CDR1 SGHTA, CDR2 FQGNSA. J was trimmed by 0 bases and V by 4 bases; bases with no gene match: 3. DNA of the CDR3: TGTGCCAGCAGCTCCCTAGCGGGGAACCAAGAGACCCAGTACTTC. Translating it yields CASSSLAGNQETQYF.

The chain has TRBV5-8 and TRBJ1-5; maybe TRBD1 (5 bases). V was cut by 3 bases and J by 3 bases, with 13 bases left in between. CDR1 and CDR2 (germline): SGHTS, YDEGEE. This CDR3 is 15 amino acids long. Here the CDR3 DNA reads TGTGCCAGCAGCTCCGTAGGGGTCGTCAATCAGCCCCAGCATTTT. This codes for CASSSVGVVNQPQHF.

This clonotype was counted ten times or more. The genes are TRBV7-2 and TRBJ2-5; 10 bases are a match to TRBD2. J gave up 5 bases and V 0 bases, and 15 bases lay outside the gene matches. In germline, CDR1 is SGHTA, CDR2 FQGNSA. There are 19 residues in the CDR3. The CDR3 loop reads CASSLALILASGGGETQYF. Here the CDR3 DNA reads TGTGCCAGCAGCTTAGCGCTGATTTTAGCTAGCGGGGGAGGGGAGACCCAGTACTTC.

This clonotype was observed at least ten times. This chain joins TRBV4-2 and TRBJ1-2; TRBD1 aligns across 7 bases. With 8 bases clipped from V and 3 bases from J, the junction kept 3 bases outside the gene matches. The CDR3 is 12 amino acids. CDR1 is LGHNA, CDR2 YNFKEQ, per germline. The CDR3 DNA follows: TGTGCCAGCGAGGGGACAGACTATGGCTACACCTTC. Amino acid sequence: CASEGTDYGYTF.

The chain employs TRBV28 and TRBJ2-7; 11 nucleotides align to TRBD1. The germline V gene has CDR1 MDHEN and CDR2 SYDVKM. J lost 1 base, V lost 4 bases, and 9 bases had no gene match. There are 17 residues in the CDR3. For the CDR3, the DNA is TGTGCCAGCAGTTCACCCCAAGGACAGGGGGCTTCCTACGAGCAGTACTTC. Its protein is CASSSPQGQGASYEQYF. The whole variable domain, filled in from reference TRBV28 and TRBJ2-7, reads DVKVTQSSRYLVKRTGEKVFLECVQDMDHENMFWYRQDPGLGLRLIYFSYDVKMKEKGDIPEGYSVSREKKERFSLILESASTNQTSMYLCASSSPQGQGASYEQYFGPGTRLTVT.

This clonotype was recorded at least ten times. The J gene is TRBJ1-2, the V gene TRBV7-2; D not certain. V dropped 1 base and J dropped 4 bases, with 10 bases sitting between them. CDR3 length equals 14 residues. The germline V gene has CDR1 SGHTA and CDR2 FQGNSA. The CDR3 loop reads CASSLVVTAYGYTF. The CDR3 DNA follows: TGTGCCAGCAGCTTAGTTGTGACGGCCTATGGCTACACCTTC.

V is TRBV12-3 or TRBV12-4 and J is TRBJ1-1, with D perhaps matching TRBD1 (6 bases). V was clipped by 4 bases and J by 4 bases, with 19 bases between them. The CDR3 loop spans 16 amino acids. The chain's CDR3 is CASSSQGRNWGTEAFF. The CDR3 nucleotides read TGTGCCAGCAGTTCTCAGGGGCGGAACTGGGGCACTGAAGCTTTCTTT.

The chain employs TRBV28 and TRBJ1-2; D unclear. Germline loops: CDR1 MDHEN, CDR2 SYDVKM. Trimming took off 6 bases at V and 8 bases at J, with 13 bases between the two ends. The CDR3 consists of 12 residues. CDR3 region: CASSLSLPGYTF. The CDR3 DNA sequence: TGTGCCAGCAGCCTCAGTCTTCCGGGCTACACCTTC.

This clonotype was counted many times. The chain is built from TRBV6-1 and TRBJ1-4; the D gene is possibly TRBD1 (5 bases). The CDR3 covers 15 residues. Germline V gene sequence: CDR1 MNHNS, CDR2 SASEGT. V was clipped by 8 bases and J by 7 bases, with 20 bases between them. The CDR3 loop is CASHETPGGAEKLFF. DNA for the CDR3: TGTGCCAGCCACGAGACCCCCGGCGGGGCTGAAAAACTGTTTTTT.

The sample holds many counts of this clonotype. The gene calls are TRBV25-1 and TRBJ2-1; 12 positions agree with TRBD2. Germline values: CDR1 MGHDK, CDR2 SYGVNS. V lost 0 bases, J lost 9 bases, and 6 bases stayed unmatched. This CDR3 spans 16 amino acids. The CDR3 coding sequence is TGTGCCAGCAGTGAATATTTTACTAGCGGGGGGAGTGAGCAGTTCTTC. This sequence encodes CASSEYFTSGGSEQFF.

The J gene is TRBJ2-1, the V gene TRBV7-9, with D possibly TRBD2 on 5 matching bases. Germline CDR1 is SEHNR and CDR2 is FQNEAQ (reference sequence). The V end was cut by 3 bases, the J end by 10 bases, with 16 bases between. This CDR3 region has 14 residues. CDR3 sequence reads: CASSLVASNPEQFF. CDR3 nucleotide sequence: TGTGCCAGCAGCTTGGTCGCTAGCAATCCGGAGCAGTTCTTC.

The chain joins TRBV18 to TRBJ1-2; D gene uncertain. The CDR3 contains 15 residues. Germline V gives CDR1 KGHSH, CDR2 LQKENI. Trimming stripped 2 bases from V and 2 bases from J, with 12 bases between. The CDR3 DNA follows: TGTGCCAGCTCACCAAGGGCAGACCAAAACTATGGCTACACCTTC. Its translation: CASSPRADQNYGYTF.

This clonotype was seen repeatedly, ten times or more. In nucleotides, the CDR3 is TGTGCCAGCTACCCTAGGGAGGGACTCGGCACAGATACGCAGTATTTT. It encodes CASYPREGLGTDTQYF. This chain connects TRBV12-3 or TRBV12-4 to TRBJ2-3; 7 positions agree with TRBD2. The CDR3 spans 16 residues. V lost 8 bases and J lost 1; bases outside the gene matches: 12.

This clonotype was seen repeatedly, ten times or more. This sequence joins TRBV19 and TRBJ1-2; 7 bases align to TRBD1. Germline assignment: CDR1 LNHDA and CDR2 SQIVND (reference sequence). V lost 4 bases, J lost 2 bases, and 7 bases stayed unmatched. The CDR3 extends over 15 amino acids. CDR3 amino acids: CASSRGTGANYGYTF. CDR3 sequence (DNA): TGTGCCAGTAGTAGGGGTACAGGGGCCAACTATGGCTACACCTTC. Full variable domain (remainder filled in from reference TRBV19 and TRBJ1-2): DGGITQSPKYLFRKEGQNVTLSCEQNLNHDAMYWYRQDPGQGLRLIYYSQIVNDFQKGDIAEGYSVSREKKESFPLTVTSAQKNPTAFYLCASSRGTGANYGYTFGSGTRLTVV.

This clonotype was detected a few times. The rearrangement links TRBV2 to TRBJ1-2; 8 nucleotides line up with TRBD1. Germline-derived CDR1 and CDR2 are SNHLY and FYNNEI. V lost 2 bases to trimming and J lost 5 bases; unmatched junction nucleotides: 13. There are 17 residues in the CDR3. CDR3 region: CASSELGQGAGGYGYTF. Written as DNA, the CDR3 is TGTGCCAGCAGTGAACTGGGCCAGGGGGCTGGAGGGTATGGCTACACCTTC.

This clonotype was counted between two and nine times. The chain carries TRBV25-1 and TRBJ1-1; D is uncertain. This CDR3 is 13 amino acids long. Looked up from germline, CDR1 is MGHDK and CDR2 is SYGVNS. V was shortened by 0 bases and J by 3 bases, with 5 bases between the two germline ends. The DNA for the CDR3 is TGTGCCAGCAGTGAATATTTCGACACTGAAGCTTTCTTT. This encodes CASSEYFDTEAFF.

This clonotype was seen ten or more times. The rearrangement links TRBV7-2 to TRBJ1-2; TRBD1 might be the D (5 bases). CDR3 length: 12 amino acids. Germline V gene data show CDR1 as SGHTA and CDR2 as FQGNSA. The ends were cut back, 9 bases at V and 4 bases at J, with 12 bases in the middle. CDR3 in amino acids: CASGTSAYGYTF. The CDR3 bases are TGTGCCAGTGGGACGTCGGCCTATGGCTACACCTTC.

Many counts were recorded for this clonotype. The rearrangement links TRBV19 to TRBJ2-6, with 7 bases aligning to TRBD1. V shed 5 bases, J shed 0 bases, and the junction held 1 base outside the gene matches. This CDR3 has 15 residues. In germline, CDR1 is LNHDA, CDR2 SQIVND (reference sequence). CDR3 sequence: CASSGTDSGANVLTF. The CDR3 DNA follows: TGTGCCAGTAGTGGGACAGACTCTGGGGCCAACGTCCTGACTTTC.

This clonotype showed up many times. The V call is TRBV7-2, the J call TRBJ1-4; 8 bases line up with TRBD1. CDR1 and CDR2 from the germline V gene are SGHTA and FQGNSA. The CDR3 extends over 14 amino acids. V was pared by 5 bases and J by 7 bases, with 6 bases of the junction left unmatched. The CDR3: CASSPQGAREKLFF. Written as DNA, the CDR3 is TGTGCCAGCAGCCCTCAGGGGGCGCGTGAAAAACTGTTTTTT. The whole variable domain, remainder taken from reference TRBV7-2 and TRBJ1-4, is GAGVSQSPSNKVTEKGKDVELRCDPISGHTALYWYRQSLGQGLEFLIYFQGNSAPDKSGLPSDRFSAERTGGSVSTLTIQRTQQEDSAVYLCASSPQGAREKLFFGSGTQLSVL.

With respect to this clonotype: This may come from a read error, since a much larger clone is one base off. The gene calls are TRBV19 and TRBJ1-1, with D unclear. Germline loops: CDR1 LNHDA, CDR2 SQIVND (reference sequence). This CDR3 contains 15 residues. CDR3 residues: CVSSIGPDGNTEAFF. DNA for the CDR3: TGTGTCAGTAGTATCGGCCCGGACGGGAACACTGAAGCTTTCTTT.

At least ten counts were recorded for this clonotype. The V call is TRBV28, the J call TRBJ2-1, with TRBD1 matching 7 bases. This CDR3 has 15 amino acids. Germline V gene lookup returns CDR1 MDHEN and CDR2 SYDVKM. V lost 6 bases to trimming and J lost 4 bases; unmatched junction nucleotides: 9. DNA for the CDR3: TGTGCCAGCAGCTCCGGGACAGATCCATACAATGAGCAGTTCTTC. Translated, it gives CASSSGTDPYNEQFF.

Notes on this clonotype: Since a much larger clone is just one base distant, this may be a read error. This chain links TRBV7-2 with TRBJ2-3, with D possibly matching TRBD2 (5 bases). The CDR3 has 16 residues. Looked up from germline, CDR1 is SGHTA and CDR2 is FQGNSA. CDR3 loop: CASSPRIMQVLEATSF. Written as DNA, the CDR3 is TGTGCCAGCAGCCCCCGTATTATGCAGGTTTTGGAGGCCACGAGTTTT.

The chain is built from TRBV5-1 and TRBJ2-5; D tentatively fits TRBD1 or TRBD2 (5 bases each). V lost 4 bases and J 4 bases, leaving 14 bases between the germline ends. This CDR3 is 14 amino acids long. Germline CDR1 is SGHRS and CDR2 is YFSETQ. The DNA of the CDR3 is TGCGCCAGCAGCGTACAGGTTGGGGGAGAGACCCAGTACTTC. Translation: CASSVQVGGETQYF.

This sequence joins TRBV5-4 and TRBJ2-5; a weak D match, TRBD2 (7 bases). Trimming cost V 2 bases and J 3 bases, with 17 bases left between them. The germline gives CDR1 SGHNT, CDR2 YYREEE (reference sequence). The CDR3 covers 16 residues. The CDR3 region is CASSLGGGGIEETQYF. The CDR3 DNA is TGTGCCAGCAGCTTAGGGGGGGGGGGGATAGAAGAGACCCAGTACTTC.

The chain employs TRBV12-3 or TRBV12-4 and TRBJ2-5; the match to TRBD1 covers 8 bases. The V and J ends lost 4 bases and 4 bases, in that order; junction bases with no gene match: 14. The CDR3 covers 17 residues. The CDR3 nucleotides read TGTGCCAGCAGTTGGCGGCAGGGGGCAGAGGGGCGAGAGACCCAGTACTTC. Protein product: CASSWRQGAEGRETQYF.

This clonotype has ten or more counts. The V gene is TRBV12-3 or TRBV12-4, the J gene TRBJ2-7; no definite D call. The V end lost 3 bases, the J end lost 1 base, and 7 bases lay between the germline ends. The CDR3 spans 13 residues. The CDR3 spells CASSFESSYEQYF. In DNA form, the CDR3 reads TGTGCCAGCAGTTTCGAAAGTTCCTACGAGCAGTACTTC.

This clonotype appeared many times. CDR3 sequence: CAISVQGAGGNTIYF. The CDR3 DNA reads as TGTGCCATCAGTGTTCAGGGCGCCGGAGGAAACACCATATATTTT. This rearrangement joins TRBV10-3 to TRBJ1-3, with D maybe TRBD1 (5 bases). This CDR3 region has 15 residues. CDR1 is ENHRY and CDR2 is SYGVKD in the germline V gene. V was clipped by 4 bases and J by 4 bases, with 14 bases between them.

This clonotype was detected ten times or more. The V gene is TRBV19, the J gene TRBJ1-5; D remains unclear. Trimming took 6 bases from V and 4 from J, leaving 19 bases between them. The CDR3 contains 16 residues. Germline V gene data show CDR1 as LNHDA and CDR2 as SQIVND (reference sequence). This CDR3 is CASSPVDNSANQPQHF. The CDR3 bases are TGTGCCAGTAGCCCAGTAGATAATTCGGCGAATCAGCCCCAGCATTTT. Using reference TRBV19 and TRBJ1-5 for the parts outside the CDR3, the full variable domain is DGGITQSPKYLFRKEGQNVTLSCEQNLNHDAMYWYRQDPGQGLRLIYYSQIVNDFQKGDIAEGYSVSREKKESFPLTVTSAQKNPTAFYLCASSPVDNSANQPQHFGDGTRLSIL.

The chain has TRBV7-9 and TRBJ1-2; D is unresolved. The CDR3 sequence is 15 residues long. Germline values: CDR1 SEHNR, CDR2 FQNEAQ (reference sequence). Trimming took 2 bases from V and 5 from J, leaving 15 bases between them. CDR3 protein: CASSLTPDGFYGYTF. CDR3 in DNA: TGTGCCAGCAGCTTAACCCCAGACGGTTTTTATGGCTACACCTTC.

This clonotype was counted ten times or more. The chain couples TRBV7-2 to TRBJ1-1; D uncertain. V lost 2 bases and J lost 0, with 10 bases in between. Per the germline V gene, CDR1 is SGHTA and CDR2 is FQGNSA. This CDR3 region has 15 residues. In nucleotides, the CDR3 is TGTGCCAGCAGCTTATTCGGCCAGATGAACACTGAAGCTTTCTTT. Encoded protein: CASSLFGQMNTEAFF.

The sample holds a few counts of this clonotype. This chain connects TRBV4-1 to TRBJ1-1; 7 bases are shared with TRBD1. The junction had 13 bases not matched to a gene; V was cut back by 2 bases and J by 7 bases. Germline loops: CDR1 MGHRA, CDR2 YSYEKL. This CDR3 is 16 amino acids long. The CDR3 DNA is TGCGCCAGCAGCCAACCAGGGGGGGGGGATCGGGGTGAAGCTTTCTTT. Protein sequence: CASSQPGGGDRGEAFF.